Sequencing of this TCR beta chain was carried out in a study of siplizumab effects on memory and regulatory T cells. Study outcomes and limitations: Memory cells seemed less diverse than naive T cells, which also seemed major contributors to the alloresponse.

The germline V gene encodes CDR1 KGHSH and CDR2 LQKENI. CDR3 length equals 13 residues. Trimming shortened V by 2 bases and J by 1 base, and 5 bases separated the two germline ends. Concerning this clone: Its antigen is not known. The same CDR3 also results from other DNA sequences found in this sample.

TCRdb's copy holds only in-frame clones and misses some; the assay was immunoSEQ multiplex PCR. The table shows roughly 75,000 clones, with 85% to 95% occurring only once. Source material: CD8+ T cells sorted from blood. The receptor was derived from a human donor in good health. V usage is TRBV18 and J usage is TRBJ1-1; D call uncertain. The CDR3 spells CASSPGRNTEAFF. The CDR3 DNA sequence: TGTGCCAGCTCACCAGGGCGGAACACTGAAGCTTTCTTT.